This T cell receptor beta chain was recorded in a study of cytomegalovirus exposure and HLA in healthy donors. Primers for the PCR totalled 60 Vbeta and 13 Jbeta. The data were produced by immunoSEQ multiplex PCR, yet TCRdb's version contains in-frame clones alone and is incomplete. The data hold 100,000 to 150,000 clones, with around 80% observed a single time. The V segment lost 4 bases and the J segment 9 bases; nucleotides outside the gene matches: 12. Germline V gene sequence: CDR1 SGHDN, CDR2 FVKESK. This CDR3 contains 14 residues. This TCR was sampled from a man younger than 40 in good health and CMV-seronegative. The chain couples TRBV14 to TRBJ2-7; 7 bases match TRBD2. Sequencing input: PBMCs. In DNA form, the CDR3 reads TGTGCCAGCAGCCCCGTGCGGGAGCTTGGGGTGCAGTACTTC. It codes for CASSPVRELGVQYF.